This T cell receptor (beta chain) was documented in a study of blood T cell repertoires in COVID-19. On the study more broadly: PBMCs, B-cell-depleted T cells, or T cells provided the cDNA or gDNA that made up the material.

Generated by immunoSEQ multiplex PCR, the TCRdb table keeps only in-frame clones and is missing some. The sample holds 150,000 or so clones, approximately 85% seen once. This CDR3 contains 16 residues. The germline V gene has CDR1 SGHVS and CDR2 FQNEAQ. V was pared by 5 bases and J by 0 bases, with 14 bases between. The sequenced material came from peripheral blood. This sequence was found in a man aged 55 to 70 with COVID-19, enrolled during active disease. The chain carries TRBV7-8 and TRBJ2-4; TRBD1 is a possible D gene (6 bases). Written as DNA, the CDR3 is TGTGCCAGCAGCCCTGACCCGACAGGAGCCAAAAACATTCAGTACTTC. This encodes CASSPDPTGAKNIQYF. Full variable domain (rest looked up from reference TRBV7-8 and TRBJ2-4): GAGVSQSPRYKVAKRGQDVALRCDPISGHVSLFWYQQALGQGPEFLTYFQNEAQLDKSGLPSDRFFAERPEGSVSTLKIQRTQQEDSAVYLCASSPDPTGAKNIQYFGAGTRLSVL.